These T cell receptor beta chains were read from a single sample in a study of T cells after yellow fever vaccination. TCRdb independently ran MiXCR on the 5' RACE reads; one entry per CDR3 protein. The table lists approximately 550,000 distinct CDR3 sequences, 13% of them singletons, with roughly an eighth in the top ten. The input for sequencing was PBMCs, taken on the day of the yellow fever booster vaccination. The receptors shown here come from a man aged 25-45 years who received the YFV17D yellow fever vaccine. The CDR3 runs from the conserved cysteine through the conserved F or W. The D gene is left open where the match is weak. Expanded clones get a size class; other rows say once, few or many, or leave the size out.

d_gene	abundance	v_gene	j_gene	CDR3nt	CDR3aa
-	few	TRBV6-2/TRBV6-3	TRBJ2-3	TGTGCCAGCAGTAAAGTAACAGATACGCAGTATTTT	CASSKVTDTQYF
TRBD1	-	TRBV10-1	TRBJ2-7	TGCGCCAGCAGTGAGGACAGGGTCAGTATCCACGAGCAGTACTTC	CASSEDRVSIHEQYF
-	few	TRBV19	TRBJ2-3	TGTGCCAGTAGTATAGGCGGGATAGGTTCAGATACGCAGTATTTT	CASSIGGIGSDTQYF
TRBD2	-	TRBV5-6	TRBJ2-7	TGTGCCAGCAGCGACTTAACTAGCGGGAGCTCCTACGAGCAGTACTTC	CASSDLTSGSSYEQYF
-	few	TRBV20-1	TRBJ2-6	TGCAGTGCCCGTAAGGGTGGGGCCAACGTCCTGACTTTC	CSARKGGANVLTF
TRBD2	few	TRBV11-1	TRBJ2-5	TGTGCCAGCAGCTTAGTTCTAGCGGGAGATGCCTTCCAAGAGACCCAGTACTTC	CASSLVLAGDAFQETQYF
TRBD2	-	TRBV14	TRBJ2-1	TGTGCCAGCAGTTCCAGCGGGAGAGTGCAGTTCTTC	CASSSSGRVQFF
TRBD2	few	TRBV18	TRBJ2-5	TGTGCCAGCTCACCACTTCTAGCGGGTGCCTCGGAGACCCAGTACTTC	CASSPLLAGASETQYF
-	-	TRBV12-3/TRBV12-4	TRBJ2-7	TGTGCCAGCAGTTTAGCGTCAGGGGTGGTGCGGGACCTCTACTTC	CASSLASGVVRDLYF
TRBD2	few	TRBV6-1	TRBJ2-1	TGTGCCAGCAGCCGCGGGACTAGCAGGAATGAGCAGTTCTTC	CASSRGTSRNEQFF
-	-	TRBV12-3/TRBV12-4	TRBJ2-1	TGTGCCAGCAGTCTTAGCGGAGTCGTTTACAATGAGCAGTTCTTC	CASSLSGVVYNEQFF
-	few	TRBV7-2	TRBJ2-2	TGTGCCAGCAGCTTCCCACAGGGTGGCACCGGGGAGCTGTTTTTT	CASSFPQGGTGELFF
-	few	TRBV9	TRBJ1-6	TGTGCCAGCAGCTCTCGCAGGGGAGGTTCACCCCTCCACTTT	CASSSRRGGSPLHF
TRBD2	many	TRBV7-9	TRBJ2-7	TGTGCCAGCAGCGAAACTCTAGGACTAGCGGGAGACGAGCAGTACTTC	CASSETLGLAGDEQYF
-	few	TRBV20-1	TRBJ2-5	TGCAGTGTTCTGGTTGCCCCAGAGACCCAGTACTTC	CSVLVAPETQYF
-	few	TRBV10-3	TRBJ1-4	TGTGCCATCAGTGGGGCGCAGGGCGACGAAAAACTGTTTTTT	CAISGAQGDEKLFF
TRBD1	-	TRBV5-1	TRBJ2-7	TGCGCCAGCAGCTTTGACAGGGGAAAATACGAGCAGTACTTC	CASSFDRGKYEQYF
-	few	TRBV5-1	TRBJ1-3	TGCGCCAGCAGACCCGGTCCGGGAGGAAACACCATATATTTT	CASRPGPGGNTIYF
TRBD2	-	TRBV7-8	TRBJ2-3	TGTGCCAGCAGCACCCACAGATCTCGAGCGGGGAGGACAGATACGCAGTATTTT	CASSTHRSRAGRTDTQYF
TRBD1	few	TRBV7-6	TRBJ2-7	TGTGCCAGCAGCTTAGCGAGGGGGCGAACCTACGAGCAGTACTTC	CASSLARGRTYEQYF
-	-	TRBV28	TRBJ2-5	TGTGCCAGCAGCCCGGGACAAGACAAAGAGACCCAGTACTTC	CASSPGQDKETQYF
-	few	TRBV30	TRBJ1-1	TGTGCCTGGCTCTCCCCGGGGCGGGACACTGAAGCTTTCTTT	CAWLSPGRDTEAFF
TRBD2	-	TRBV7-6	TRBJ2-7	TGTGCCAGCAGCTTATACGGGACTAGCGGGTTTTACGAGCAGTACTTC	CASSLYGTSGFYEQYF
-	-	TRBV7-7	TRBJ2-3	TGTGCCAGCAGCCCTACAGGGCAAGGTGATACGCAGTATTTT	CASSPTGQGDTQYF
TRBD2	few	TRBV7-2	TRBJ2-1	TGTGCCAGCAGACCTGCGGGGGGGGGCCTCAATGAGCAGTTCTTC	CASRPAGGGLNEQFF
-	-	TRBV27	TRBJ1-1	TGTGCCAGCAGCCTTAATGGAGGGGGAGGCACTGAAGCTTTCTTT	CASSLNGGGGTEAFF
-	few	TRBV10-1	TRBJ2-7	TGCGCCAGCAGTCGGGACGCTACCCCCTACGAGCAGTACTTC	CASSRDATPYEQYF
TRBD1	-	TRBV5-1	TRBJ1-2	TGCGCCAGCAGCTTACACAGGGGATCTAACTATGGCTACACCTTC	CASSLHRGSNYGYTF
TRBD1	many	TRBV27	TRBJ2-7	TGTGCCAGCAGTTTGCGCCCAGTCGGGACAGGGCCCTACGAGCAGTACTTC	CASSLRPVGTGPYEQYF
TRBD2	-	TRBV5-1	TRBJ2-2	TGCGCCAGCAGCGAGCTAGCGGGAGGTAACACCGGGGAGCTGTTTTTT	CASSELAGGNTGELFF
TRBD2	few	TRBV7-9	TRBJ2-1	TGTGCCAGCAGCTACCTAGCGGGAGGCACCTACAATGAGCAGTTCTTC	CASSYLAGGTYNEQFF
-	-	TRBV9	TRBJ2-5	TGTGCCAGCAGCCCCGACCCGTTTGGGACCCAGTACTTC	CASSPDPFGTQYF
-	-	TRBV11-2	TRBJ2-5	TGTGCCAGCAGCCCCGACTGGCACGAAGAGACCCAGTACTTC	CASSPDWHEETQYF
-	few	TRBV29-1	TRBJ1-1	TGCAGCGTTGAATGGGGGGTGAACACTGAAGCTTTCTTT	CSVEWGVNTEAFF
TRBD2	few	TRBV11-2	TRBJ2-7	TGTGCCAGCAGCTCTCGAACCGGGACTAGCGGCGAGCAGTACTTC	CASSSRTGTSGEQYF
TRBD1	many	TRBV5-6	TRBJ1-2	TGTGCCAGCAGCCTACGACAGGGGGTTCCTTATGGCTACACCTTC	CASSLRQGVPYGYTF
-	few	TRBV3-1	TRBJ1-1	TGTGCCAGCAGCCAAGATCTTTGGGTCGGGTTGGTTGAAGCTTTCTTT	CASSQDLWVGLVEAFF
-	few	TRBV12-3/TRBV12-4	TRBJ2-7	TGTGCCAGCAGCATGACTAGGTTTCCCCACGAGCAGTACTTC	CASSMTRFPHEQYF
TRBD2	few	TRBV7-2	TRBJ2-5	TGTGCCAGCAGCCCTAGCGGGAGGCAGACCCAGTACTTC	CASSPSGRQTQYF
TRBD1	-	TRBV20-1	TRBJ2-1	TGCAGGGCAGGACAGGGGGAAAATGAGCAGTTCTTC	CRAGQGENEQFF
TRBD2	-	TRBV10-1	TRBJ2-5	TGCGCCAGCAGCCTTAGCGGGAGGCCTCAGGTCCAAGAGACCCAGTACTTC	CASSLSGRPQVQETQYF
-	few	TRBV14	TRBJ2-1	TGTGCCAGCAGCCCTAACAGAGGCCCATACAATGAGCAGTTCTTC	CASSPNRGPYNEQFF
-	-	TRBV4-3	TRBJ2-1	TGCGCCAGCAGCCAAGAAGTGTCGGGGAGCTCCTACAATGAGCAGTTCTTC	CASSQEVSGSSYNEQFF
-	few	TRBV27	TRBJ2-3	TGTGCCAGCAGTCCCTTCGGGAATACGCAGTATTTT	CASSPFGNTQYF
-	many	TRBV12-3/TRBV12-4	TRBJ2-1	TGTGCCAGCAGTTTTGCGTATAGGTACAATGAGCAGTTCTTC	CASSFAYRYNEQFF
-	-	TRBV7-6	TRBJ2-1	TGTGCCAGCAGCCTAAATACTAATAGCAATGAGCAGTTCTTC	CASSLNTNSNEQFF
-	few	TRBV7-8	TRBJ2-3	TGTGCCAGCAGCTTAGGGGGACGAAGCGACACGCAGTATTTT	CASSLGGRSDTQYF
-	-	TRBV29-1	TRBJ2-1	TGCAGTGGCGTAGGCTACAATGAGCAGTTCTTC	CSGVGYNEQFF
-	many	TRBV12-3/TRBV12-4	TRBJ2-2	TGTGCCAGCAGCTTGGACACCGGGGAGCTGTTTTTT	CASSLDTGELFF
-	-	TRBV6-1	TRBJ2-7	TGTGCCAGCACCGACGCAGGGCACGGGAACTACGAGCAGTACTTC	CASTDAGHGNYEQYF
TRBD2	few	TRBV18	TRBJ2-1	TGTGCCAGCTCTGGCCGGGAGGGCATCTCCTACAATGAGCAGTTCTTC	CASSGREGISYNEQFF
-	many	TRBV4-1	TRBJ1-2	TGCGCCAGCAGCCAAGAGATGGACTATGGCTACACCTTC	CASSQEMDYGYTF
-	-	TRBV29-1	TRBJ2-7	TGCAGCGCCCTCATACCGGGGTGGGAGAGCTCCTACGAGCAGTACTTC	CSALIPGWESSYEQYF
-	few	TRBV24-1	TRBJ2-1	TGTGCCACCAGTCCGAATTCCCCGTGGGGTGCGATCCCCACTGAGCAGTTCTTC	CATSPNSPWGAIPTEQFF
TRBD2	-	TRBV25-1	TRBJ2-1	TGTGCCAGCACTTGGAGCGCGGGAGGGCTCAATGAGCAGTTCTTC	CASTWSAGGLNEQFF
-	-	TRBV20-1	TRBJ2-2	TGCAGTGCTCGCTGGCGGGTCGCCGGGGAGCTGTTTTTT	CSARWRVAGELFF
-	few	TRBV9	TRBJ1-1	TGTGCCAGCAGCGGGGGCTTCGGCACTGAAGCTTTCTTT	CASSGGFGTEAFF
-	-	TRBV12-3/TRBV12-4	TRBJ2-7	TGTGCCAGCACCCCCGAGATAGCGTCCTACGAGCAGTACTTC	CASTPEIASYEQYF
TRBD1	-	TRBV2	TRBJ2-7	TGTGCCAGCAGTGAAGGGGACAGGGGGATCTACGAGCAGTACTTC	CASSEGDRGIYEQYF
-	once	TRBV12-3/TRBV12-4	TRBJ1-2	TGTGCCAGCAGCCGGACGGGGTTTGTCTATGGCTACACCTTC	CASSRTGFVYGYTF